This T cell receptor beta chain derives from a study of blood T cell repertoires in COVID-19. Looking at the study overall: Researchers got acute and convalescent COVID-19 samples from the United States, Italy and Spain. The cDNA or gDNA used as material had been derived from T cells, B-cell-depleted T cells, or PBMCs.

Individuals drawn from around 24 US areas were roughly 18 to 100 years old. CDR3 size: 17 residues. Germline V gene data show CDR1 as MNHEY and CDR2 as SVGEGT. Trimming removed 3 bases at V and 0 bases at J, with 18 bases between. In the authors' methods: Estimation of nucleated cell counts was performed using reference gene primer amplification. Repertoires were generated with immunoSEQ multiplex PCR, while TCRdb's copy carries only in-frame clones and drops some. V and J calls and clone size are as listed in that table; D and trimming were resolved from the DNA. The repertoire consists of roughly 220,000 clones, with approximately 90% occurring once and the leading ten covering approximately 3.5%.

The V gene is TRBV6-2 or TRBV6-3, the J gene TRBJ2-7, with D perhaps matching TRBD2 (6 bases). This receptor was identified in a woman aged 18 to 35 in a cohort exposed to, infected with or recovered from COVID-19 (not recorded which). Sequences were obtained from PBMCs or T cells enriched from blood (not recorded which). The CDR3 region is CASSYSMRGIPSYEQYF. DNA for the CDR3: TGTGCCAGCAGTTATTCCATGCGGGGAATACCCTCCTACGAGCAGTACTTC.